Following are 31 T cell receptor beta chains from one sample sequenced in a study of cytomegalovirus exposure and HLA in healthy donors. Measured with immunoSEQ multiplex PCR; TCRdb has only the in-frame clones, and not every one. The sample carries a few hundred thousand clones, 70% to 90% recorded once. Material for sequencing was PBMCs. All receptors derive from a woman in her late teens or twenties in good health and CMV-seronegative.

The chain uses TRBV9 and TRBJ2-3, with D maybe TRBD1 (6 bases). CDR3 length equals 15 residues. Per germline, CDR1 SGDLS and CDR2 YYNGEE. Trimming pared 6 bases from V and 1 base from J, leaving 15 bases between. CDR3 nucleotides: TGTGCCAGCAACCTACAGGGTGCGGGCACAGATACGCAGTATTTT. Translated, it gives CASNLQGAGTDTQYF.

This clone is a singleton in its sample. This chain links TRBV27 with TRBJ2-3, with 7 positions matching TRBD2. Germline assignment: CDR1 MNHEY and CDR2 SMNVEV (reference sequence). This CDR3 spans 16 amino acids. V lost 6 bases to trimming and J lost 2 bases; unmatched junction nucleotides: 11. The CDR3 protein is CASRHPASGYTDTQYF. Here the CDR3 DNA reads TGTGCCAGCAGACACCCGGCTAGCGGATACACAGATACGCAGTATTTT.

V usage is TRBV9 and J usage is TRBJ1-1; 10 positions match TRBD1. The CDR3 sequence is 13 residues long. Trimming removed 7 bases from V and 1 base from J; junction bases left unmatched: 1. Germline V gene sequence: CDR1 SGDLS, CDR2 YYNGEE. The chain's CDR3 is CASGTGANTEAFF. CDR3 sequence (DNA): TGTGCCAGCGGGACAGGGGCGAACACTGAAGCTTTCTTT.

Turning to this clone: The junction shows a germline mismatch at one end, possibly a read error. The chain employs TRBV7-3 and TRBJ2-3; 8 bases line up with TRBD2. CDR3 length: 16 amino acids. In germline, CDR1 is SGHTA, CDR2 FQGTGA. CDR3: CASSSHSSPFLAGTIF. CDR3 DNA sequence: TGTGCCAGCAGCTCACACAGTTCTCCTTTTTTAGCGGGGACTATTTTT. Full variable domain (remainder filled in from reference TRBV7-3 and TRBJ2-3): GAGVSQTPSNKVTEKGKYVELRCDPISGHTALYWYRQSLGQGPEFLIYFQGTGAADDSGLPNDRFFAVRPEGSVSTLKIQRTERGDSAVYLCASSSHSSPFLAGTIFGPGTRLTVL.

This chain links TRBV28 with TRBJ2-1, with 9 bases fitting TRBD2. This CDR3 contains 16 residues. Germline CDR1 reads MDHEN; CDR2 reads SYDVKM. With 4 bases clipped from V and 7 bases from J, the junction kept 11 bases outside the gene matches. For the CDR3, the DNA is TGTGCCAGCAGTTCCCCCGGGACTAGCAGGATTAATGAGCAGTTCTTC. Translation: CASSSPGTSRINEQFF.

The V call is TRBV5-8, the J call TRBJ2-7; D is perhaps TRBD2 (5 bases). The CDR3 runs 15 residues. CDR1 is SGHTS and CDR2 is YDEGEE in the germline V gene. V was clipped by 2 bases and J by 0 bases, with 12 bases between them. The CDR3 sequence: CASSLAAGLSYEQYF. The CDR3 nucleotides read TGTGCCAGCAGCTTAGCGGCTGGGCTCTCCTACGAGCAGTACTTC.

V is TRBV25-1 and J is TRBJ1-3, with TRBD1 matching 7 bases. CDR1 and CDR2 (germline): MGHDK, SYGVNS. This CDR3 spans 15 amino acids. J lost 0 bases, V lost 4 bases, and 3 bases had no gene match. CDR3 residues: CASSGTGNSGNTIYF. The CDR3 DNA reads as TGTGCCAGCAGTGGGACAGGAAACTCTGGAAACACCATATATTTT.

The CDR3 region has the DNA TGCGCCAGCAGCCAATCCCCGTTAATGAACACTGAAGCTTTCTTT. Amino acids: CASSQSPLMNTEAFF. V usage is TRBV4-1 and J usage is TRBJ1-1; D is unclear. Trimming stripped 2 bases from V and 0 bases from J, with 10 bases between. Germline V CDR1 and CDR2: MGHRA, YSYEKL. The CDR3 is 15 residues long.

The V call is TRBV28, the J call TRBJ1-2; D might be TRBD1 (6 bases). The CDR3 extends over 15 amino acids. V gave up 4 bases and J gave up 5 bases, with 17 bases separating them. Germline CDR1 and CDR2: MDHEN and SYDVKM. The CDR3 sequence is CASSSRQVGWYGYTF. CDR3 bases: TGTGCCAGCAGTTCTCGACAGGTCGGGTGGTATGGCTACACCTTC.

CDR3 DNA sequence: TGTGCCAGCAGGCCCGGGACAGGGGAAGCTTTCTTT. It translates to CASRPGTGEAFF. The chain has TRBV28 and TRBJ1-1; TRBD1 matches 9 bases. Germline CDR1 and CDR2: MDHEN and SYDVKM. CDR3 length equals 12 residues. Trimming at V came to 6 bases and at J to 8 bases, leaving 4 bases not matched to a gene.

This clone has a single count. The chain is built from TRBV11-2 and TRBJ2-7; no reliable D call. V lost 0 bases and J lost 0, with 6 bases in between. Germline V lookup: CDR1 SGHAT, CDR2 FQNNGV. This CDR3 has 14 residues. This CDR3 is CASSLDGSSYEQYF. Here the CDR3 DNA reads TGTGCCAGCAGCTTAGATGGCAGCTCCTACGAGCAGTACTTC.

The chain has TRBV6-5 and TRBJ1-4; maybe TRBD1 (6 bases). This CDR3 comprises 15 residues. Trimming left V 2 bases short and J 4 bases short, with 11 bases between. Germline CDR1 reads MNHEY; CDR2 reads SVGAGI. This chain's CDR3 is CASSYGGSFNEKLFF. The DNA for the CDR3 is TGTGCCAGCAGTTACGGGGGCTCATTTAATGAAAAACTGTTTTTT.

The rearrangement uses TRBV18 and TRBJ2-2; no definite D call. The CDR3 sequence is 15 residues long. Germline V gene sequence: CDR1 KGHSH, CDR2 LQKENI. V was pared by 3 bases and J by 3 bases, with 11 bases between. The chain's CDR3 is CASSPIGGDTGELFF. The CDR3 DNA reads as TGTGCCAGCTCACCCATAGGTGGAGACACCGGGGAGCTGTTTTTT.

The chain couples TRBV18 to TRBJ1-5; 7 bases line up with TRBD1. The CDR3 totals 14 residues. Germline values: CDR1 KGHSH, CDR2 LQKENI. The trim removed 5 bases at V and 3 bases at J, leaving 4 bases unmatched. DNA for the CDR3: TGTGCCAGCTCAGAGGACAGGATCAATCAGCCCCAGCATTTT. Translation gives CASSEDRINQPQHF.

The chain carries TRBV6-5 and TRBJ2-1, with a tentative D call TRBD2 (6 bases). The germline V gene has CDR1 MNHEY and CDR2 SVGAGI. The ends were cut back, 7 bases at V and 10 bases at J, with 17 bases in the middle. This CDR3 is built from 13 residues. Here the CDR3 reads CASTLRGGDEQFF. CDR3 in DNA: TGTGCCAGCACCCTACGTGGAGGGGACGAGCAGTTCTTC.

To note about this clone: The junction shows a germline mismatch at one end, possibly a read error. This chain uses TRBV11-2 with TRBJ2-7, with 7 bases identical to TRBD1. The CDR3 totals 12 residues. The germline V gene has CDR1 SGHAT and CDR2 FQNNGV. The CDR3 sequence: CASSINQDRSHF. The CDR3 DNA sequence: TGTGCCAGCAGCATAAATCAGGACAGGTCCCACTTC.

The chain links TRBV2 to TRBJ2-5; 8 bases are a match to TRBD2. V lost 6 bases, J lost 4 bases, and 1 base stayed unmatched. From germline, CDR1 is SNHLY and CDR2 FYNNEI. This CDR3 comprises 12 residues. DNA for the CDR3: TGTGCCAGCAGAGCGGGAGCAGAGACCCAGTACTTC. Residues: CASRAGAETQYF.

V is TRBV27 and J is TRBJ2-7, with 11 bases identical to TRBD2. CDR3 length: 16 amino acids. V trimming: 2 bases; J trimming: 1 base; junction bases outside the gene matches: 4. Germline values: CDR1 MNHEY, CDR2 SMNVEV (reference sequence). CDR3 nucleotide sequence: TGTGCCAGCAGTTTAGATGTAGCGGGAGGGTCCTACGAGCAGTACTTC. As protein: CASSLDVAGGSYEQYF.

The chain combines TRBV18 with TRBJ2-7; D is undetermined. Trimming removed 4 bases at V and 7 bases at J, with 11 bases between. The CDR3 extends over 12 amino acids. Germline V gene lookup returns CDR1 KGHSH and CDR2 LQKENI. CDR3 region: CASSLNEHEQYF. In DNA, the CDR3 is TGTGCCAGCTCACTGAATGAGCATGAGCAGTACTTC.

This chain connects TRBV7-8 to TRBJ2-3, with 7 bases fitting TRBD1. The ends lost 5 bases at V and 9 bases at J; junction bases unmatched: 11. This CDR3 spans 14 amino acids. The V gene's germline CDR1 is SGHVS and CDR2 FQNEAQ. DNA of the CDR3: TGTGCCAGCAGCCCGGGACAGTCTCAGATAACGCAGTATTTT. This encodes CASSPGQSQITQYF.

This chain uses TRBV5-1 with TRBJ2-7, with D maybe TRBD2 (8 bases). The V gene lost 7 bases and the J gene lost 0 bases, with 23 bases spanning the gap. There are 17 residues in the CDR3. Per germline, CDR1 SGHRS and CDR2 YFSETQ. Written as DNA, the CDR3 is TGCGCCAGCTCCCGGGGGATAGCGGGACAGAGCTCCTACGAGCAGTACTTC. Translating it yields CASSRGIAGQSSYEQYF.

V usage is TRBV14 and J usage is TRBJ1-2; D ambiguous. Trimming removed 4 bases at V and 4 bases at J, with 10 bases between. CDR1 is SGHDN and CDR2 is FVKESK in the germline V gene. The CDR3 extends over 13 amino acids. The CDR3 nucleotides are TGTGCCAGCAGCCCCTCCTCTATCTATGGCTACACCTTC. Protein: CASSPSSIYGYTF.

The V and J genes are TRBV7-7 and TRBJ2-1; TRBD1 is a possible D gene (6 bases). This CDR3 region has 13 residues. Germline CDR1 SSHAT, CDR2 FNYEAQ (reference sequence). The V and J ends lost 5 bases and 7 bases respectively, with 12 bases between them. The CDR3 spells CASSPIQGNEQFF. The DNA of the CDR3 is TGTGCCAGCAGCCCAATTCAGGGGAATGAGCAGTTCTTC.

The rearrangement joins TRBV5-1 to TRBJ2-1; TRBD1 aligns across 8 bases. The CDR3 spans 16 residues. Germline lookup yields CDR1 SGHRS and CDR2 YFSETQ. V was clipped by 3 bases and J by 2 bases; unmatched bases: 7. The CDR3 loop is CASSSTRQGPYNEQFF. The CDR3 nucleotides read TGCGCCAGCAGCTCAACAAGACAGGGGCCCTACAATGAGCAGTTCTTC.

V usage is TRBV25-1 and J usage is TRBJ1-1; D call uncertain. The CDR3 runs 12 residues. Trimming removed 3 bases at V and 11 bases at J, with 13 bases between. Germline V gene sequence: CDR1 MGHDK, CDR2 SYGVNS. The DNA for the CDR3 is TGTGCCAGCAGTGACACCGCAGGATGGGCTTTCTTT. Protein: CASSDTAGWAFF.

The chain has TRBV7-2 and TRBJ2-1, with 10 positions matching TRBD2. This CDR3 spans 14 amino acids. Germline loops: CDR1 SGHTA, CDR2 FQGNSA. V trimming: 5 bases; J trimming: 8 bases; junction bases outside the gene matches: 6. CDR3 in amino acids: CASSKREGTHEQFF. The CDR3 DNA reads TGTGCCAGCAGCAAGCGGGAGGGAACTCATGAGCAGTTCTTC. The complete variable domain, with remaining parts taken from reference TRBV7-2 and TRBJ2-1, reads GAGVSQSPSNKVTEKGKDVELRCDPISGHTALYWYRQSLGQGLEFLIYFQGNSAPDKSGLPSDRFSAERTGGSVSTLTIQRTQQEDSAVYLCASSKREGTHEQFFGPGTRLTVL.

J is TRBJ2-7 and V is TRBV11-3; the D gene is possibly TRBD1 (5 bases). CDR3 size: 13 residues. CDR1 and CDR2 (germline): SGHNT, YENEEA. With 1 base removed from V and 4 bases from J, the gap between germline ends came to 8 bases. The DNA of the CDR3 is TGTGCCAGCAGCTTAGCACAGGAATACGAGCAGTACTTC. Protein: CASSLAQEYEQYF.

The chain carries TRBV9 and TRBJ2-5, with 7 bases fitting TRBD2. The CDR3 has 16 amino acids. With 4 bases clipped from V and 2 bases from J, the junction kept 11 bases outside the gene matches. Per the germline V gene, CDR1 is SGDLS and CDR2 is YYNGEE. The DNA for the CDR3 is TGTGCCAGCAGCCGTACGGGCGGGAGTCCACAAGAGACCCAGTACTTC. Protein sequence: CASSRTGGSPQETQYF. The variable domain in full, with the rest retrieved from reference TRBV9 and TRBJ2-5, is DSGVTQTPKHLITATGQRVTLRCSPRSGDLSVYWYQQSLDQGLQFLIQYYNGEERAKGNILERFSAQQFPDLHSELNLSSLELGDSALYFCASSRTGGSPQETQYFGPGTRLLVL.

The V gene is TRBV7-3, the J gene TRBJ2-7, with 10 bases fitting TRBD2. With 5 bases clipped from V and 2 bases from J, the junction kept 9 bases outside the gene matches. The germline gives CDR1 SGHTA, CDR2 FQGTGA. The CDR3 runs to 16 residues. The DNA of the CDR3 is TGTGCCAGCAGCCCTACTGCAGCGGGAGGGCCCTACGAGCAGTACTTC. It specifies CASSPTAAGGPYEQYF.

The CDR3 bases are TGTGCCAGCAGCAGACTTGGACAGGGGGAGGAAAAACTGTTTTTT. Its protein is CASSRLGQGEEKLFF. The rearrangement links TRBV2 to TRBJ1-4; 10 nucleotides agree with TRBD1. Germline V gene sequence: CDR1 SNHLY, CDR2 FYNNEI. V shed 6 bases, J shed 8 bases, and the junction held 9 bases outside the gene matches. The CDR3 covers 15 residues.

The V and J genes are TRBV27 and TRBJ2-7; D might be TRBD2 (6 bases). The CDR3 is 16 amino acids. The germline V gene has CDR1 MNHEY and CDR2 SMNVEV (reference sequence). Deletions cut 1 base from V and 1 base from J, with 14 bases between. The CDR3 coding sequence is TGTGCCAGCAGTTTATATCCGGGACTTCAGTCCTACGAGCAGTACTTC. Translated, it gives CASSLYPGLQSYEQYF.